This T cell receptor beta chain comes out of a study of T cells in Graves' hyperthyroidism and ophthalmopathy. Turning to the study itself: Peripheral blood was acquired at first diagnosis, ahead of any therapy whatsoever. Overall study findings and caveats: Most clonotypes expanded in thyroid above 0.001 were likewise present in blood. Before onset, by a median of about seven months, the model predicted ophthalmopathy.

CDR3 size: 14 residues. V lost 2 bases to trimming and J lost 3 bases; unmatched junction nucleotides: 6. Germline V lookup: CDR1 DFQATT, CDR2 SNEGSKA (reference sequence). There are a few counts of this clonotype. Its antigen is unidentified. Amplified TCR beta CDR3 regions came from RNA transcripts. The HTBI primer set was used in a first-round RT-PCR of the TCR CDR3. A single record per CDR3 protein comes from TCRdb applying MiXCR to the multiplex PCR reads. The data contain 600,000 to 750,000 distinct CDR3 sequences, around a sixth of them singletons. Stable Graves' hyperthyroidism denoted no ophthalmopathy progression over 18 months.

J is TRBJ1-1 and V is TRBV20-1; TRBD1 matches at 7 bases. The sequencing input was blood. The receptor was derived from a man between 50 and 59 years old with Graves' hyperthyroidism. This CDR3 is CSARTGEPYTEAFF. CDR3 DNA: TGCAGTGCTAGAACAGGGGAGCCGTACACTGAAGCTTTCTTT.